A single sample gave rise to the 13 T cell receptor beta chains below, sequenced in a study of T cell responses to AZD1222 COVID-19 vaccine. Measured with immunoSEQ multiplex PCR; TCRdb has only the in-frame clones, and not every one. The sample yields some 120,000 clones, 88% seen once. The starting material was peripheral blood, obtained 28 days after the second AZD1222 dose. Receptors originate from an adult who received the AZD1222 COVID-19 vaccine.

The rearrangement links TRBV10-2 to TRBJ2-3; 13 bases agree with TRBD2. Germline CDR1 is WSHSY and CDR2 is SAAADI. Trimming at V came to 6 bases and at J to 3 bases, leaving 3 bases not matched to a gene. The CDR3 spans 15 residues. CDR3 DNA: TGCGCCAGCAGACTAGCGGGGGGGCCGACAGATACGCAGTATTTT. Its protein product is CASRLAGGPTDTQYF.

This chain connects TRBV11-3 to TRBJ1-1; no clear D. This CDR3 is 12 amino acids long. CDR1 is SGHNT and CDR2 is YENEEA in the germline V gene. V was pared by 1 base and J by 12 bases, with 12 bases between. The CDR3 coding sequence is TGTGCCAGCAGCTTAGGAAACACTGGGTCTTTCTTT. It codes for CASSLGNTGSFF. The variable domain in full, with the rest retrieved from reference TRBV11-3 and TRBJ1-1, is EAGVVQSPRYKIIEKKQPVAFWCNPISGHNTLYWYLQNLGQGPELLIRYENEEAVDDSQLPKDRFSAERLKGVDSTLKIQPAELGDSAVYLCASSLGNTGSFFGQGTRLTVV.

The genes are TRBV6-4 and TRBJ2-1; D could derive from TRBD1 or TRBD2 (5 bases each). Trimming removed 3 bases at V and 3 bases at J, with 6 bases between. The CDR3 covers 13 residues. From germline, CDR1 is MRHNA and CDR2 SNTAGT. The CDR3 region is CASSEGDYNEQFF. The CDR3 nucleotides read TGTGCCAGCAGTGAGGGGGACTACAATGAGCAGTTCTTC.

This clone was observed a single time. The chain has TRBV30 and TRBJ2-5; 9 bases map to TRBD2. With V trimmed by 0 bases and J by 3 bases, 5 bases remained unmatched. This CDR3 spans 15 amino acids. The germline V gene has CDR1 GTSNPN and CDR2 SVGIG (reference sequence). This CDR3 is CAWSVKAGGKETQYF. Written as DNA, the CDR3 is TGTGCCTGGAGTGTAAAAGCGGGGGGCAAAGAGACCCAGTACTTC.

The V and J genes are TRBV12-3 or TRBV12-4 and TRBJ2-7, with D perhaps matching TRBD1 or TRBD2 (7 bases each). The CDR3 sequence is 12 residues long. V was trimmed by 5 bases and J by 5 bases, leaving 10 bases between them. Here the CDR3 reads CASSQGGDEQYF. As DNA, the CDR3 is TGTGCCAGCAGTCAGGGGGGGGACGAGCAGTACTTC.

This clone was counted between two and nine times. The chain recombines TRBV30 with TRBJ1-2; D is unclear. CDR1 and CDR2 from the germline V gene are GTSNPN and SVGIG (reference sequence). The CDR3 sequence is 11 residues long. Deletions cut 2 bases from V and 8 bases from J, with 9 bases between. CDR3 sequence: CAWSRVLGYTF. CDR3 nucleotide sequence: TGTGCCTGGAGTAGGGTTTTGGGCTACACCTTC.

This sequence joins TRBV30 and TRBJ2-1; D is possibly TRBD2 (5 bases). V was cut by 0 bases and J by 12 bases, with 12 bases left in between. The CDR3 spans 12 residues. CDR1 is GTSNPN and CDR2 is SVGIG in the germline V gene (reference sequence). The CDR3 protein is CAWSVRLRVQFF. CDR3 in DNA: TGTGCCTGGAGTGTAAGGTTGCGGGTGCAGTTCTTC.

The chain carries TRBV7-9 and TRBJ1-2; D gene uncertain. Trimming cost V 3 bases and J 8 bases, with 7 bases left between them. This CDR3 comprises 11 residues. In germline, CDR1 is SEHNR, CDR2 FQNEAQ (reference sequence). The DNA of the CDR3 is TGTGCCAGCAGCTTCGGAGAAGGCTACACCTTC. Translation: CASSFGEGYTF.

The V and J genes are TRBV6-5 and TRBJ1-5, with D perhaps TRBD1 (5 bases). This CDR3 comprises 15 residues. V was clipped by 6 bases and J by 2 bases, with 14 bases between them. Per the germline V gene, CDR1 is MNHEY and CDR2 is SVGAGI. The CDR3 loop reads CASRYRDGGNQPQHF. The CDR3 nucleotides read TGTGCCAGCAGATACCGGGACGGAGGCAATCAGCCCCAGCATTTT.

This clone was counted between two and nine times. The genes are TRBV2 and TRBJ1-1; D is unresolved. V dropped 6 bases and J dropped 1 base, with 12 bases sitting between them. Germline loops: CDR1 SNHLY, CDR2 FYNNEI. The CDR3 loop spans 14 amino acids. The CDR3 reads CASSARNKNTEAFF. CDR3 nucleotides: TGTGCCAGCAGCGCCCGAAATAAGAACACTGAAGCTTTCTTT.

This clone was picked up a small number of times. This rearrangement joins TRBV2 to TRBJ1-4; D is possibly TRBD1 (5 bases). V lost 7 bases and J lost 6, with 15 bases in between. The germline gives CDR1 SNHLY, CDR2 FYNNEI. The CDR3 consists of 14 residues. The CDR3 sequence: CASTPAGRDEKLFF. CDR3 nucleotides: TGTGCCAGCACCCCCGCAGGGAGGGATGAAAAACTGTTTTTT.

J is TRBJ2-1 and V is TRBV18; 8 bases agree with TRBD2. CDR1 KGHSH and CDR2 LQKENI come from the germline V gene. Trimming removed 1 base from V and 7 bases from J; junction bases left unmatched: 15. This CDR3 contains 18 residues. The CDR3 spells CASSPQGPQGLGINEQFF. CDR3 sequence (DNA): TGTGCCAGCTCACCACAGGGCCCCCAGGGACTAGGGATAAATGAGCAGTTCTTC.

This clone occurred once. This sequence joins TRBV30 and TRBJ2-1; perhaps TRBD2 as D (6 bases). The V gene lost 2 bases and the J gene lost 4 bases, with 9 bases spanning the gap. The CDR3 spans 13 residues. Germline lookup yields CDR1 GTSNPN and CDR2 SVGIG (reference sequence). CDR3 residues: CAWSSGVYNEQFF. The CDR3 region has the DNA TGTGCCTGGAGTTCGGGGGTTTACAATGAGCAGTTCTTC.